These 2 T cell receptor beta chains were sequenced from one sample in a study of blood T cell repertoires in COVID-19. Measured with immunoSEQ multiplex PCR; TCRdb has only the in-frame clones, and not every one. The sample includes under 450,000 clones, around 89% of them seen just once. Sequencing was carried out using peripheral blood. The receptors here all came from a woman aged 45-65 years with COVID-19, enrolled during active disease.

The J gene is TRBJ2-3, the V gene TRBV7-6, with 7 bases identical to TRBD2. Unmatched junction bases numbered 11, after V lost 5 bases and J lost 3 bases. The CDR3 sequence is 16 residues long. The germline V gene encodes CDR1 SGHVS and CDR2 FNYEAQ. The CDR3 region has the DNA TGTGCCAGCAGCCACTCATCGGGGGGTCGAACAGATACGCAGTATTTT. This translates into CASSHSSGGRTDTQYF.

The V call is TRBV18, the J call TRBJ1-1; D unclear. Between the trimmed V and J ends, which lost 4 bases and 9 bases, there was a span of 18 bases. There are 14 residues in the CDR3. CDR1 KGHSH and CDR2 LQKENI come from the germline V gene. The CDR3 loop reads CASSLGSSPPKAFF. The CDR3 DNA follows: TGTGCCAGCTCACTCGGGAGCAGTCCGCCCAAAGCTTTCTTT. Drawing the rest from reference TRBV18 and TRBJ1-1, the complete variable domain is NAGVMQNPRHLVRRRGQEARLRCSPMKGHSHVYWYRQLPEEGLKFMVYLQKENIIDESGMPKERFSAEFPKEGPSILRIQQVVRGDSAAYFCASSLGSSPPKAFFGQGTRLTVV.